This passage covers 27 T cell receptor beta chains from one sample sequenced in a study of OX40 agonist ivuxolimab in advanced cancers. Profiling relied on immunoSEQ multiplex PCR, and the TCRdb table lists in-frame clones only, not all of them. Of tens of thousands of clones listed, 60% to 80% are singletons. The sequencing used CD4+ or CD8+ T cells sorted from blood, collected in a trial of the OX40 agonist ivuxolimab. These receptors originate from an adult with an advanced solid tumor such as melanoma, head and neck, liver or kidney cancer.

J is TRBJ2-7 and V is TRBV6-5; TRBD2 matches at 8 bases. The CDR3 is 13 amino acids. In germline, CDR1 is MNHEY, CDR2 SVGAGI. With 8 bases clipped from V and 6 bases from J, the junction kept 9 bases outside the gene matches. This CDR3 reads CASGLGTSGEQYF. In DNA, the CDR3 is TGTGCCAGCGGCTTAGGAACTAGCGGCGAGCAGTACTTC.

As to this clone: The sample carries other DNA sequences with the same CDR3. This chain joins TRBV19 and TRBJ2-7; D gene unclear. The CDR3 has 14 residues. Trimming took 7 bases from V and 1 from J, leaving 14 bases between them. CDR1 is LNHDA and CDR2 is SQIVND in the germline V gene (reference sequence). CDR3 sequence (DNA): TGTGCCAGTACTCCTGGACCCGCGTCCTACGAGCAGTACTTC. This translates into CASTPGPASYEQYF.

This chain uses TRBV7-6 with TRBJ1-3, with D uncertain. The CDR3 extends over 14 amino acids. Trimming pared 5 bases from V and 0 bases from J, leaving 8 bases between. Germline V gene lookup returns CDR1 SGHVS and CDR2 FNYEAQ. This CDR3 is CASSGTVSGNTIYF. The CDR3 DNA reads TGTGCCAGCAGCGGTACCGTCTCTGGAAACACCATATATTTT.

This clone showed up just once. The chain combines TRBV7-2 with TRBJ1-4; tentative D call: TRBD1 (6 bases). This CDR3 is 16 amino acids long. Trimming stripped 1 base from V and 8 bases from J, with 17 bases between. Germline V lookup: CDR1 SGHTA, CDR2 FQGNSA. The CDR3 reads CASSLGTAPSREKLFF. In nucleotides, the CDR3 is TGTGCCAGCAGCTTAGGGACAGCCCCTTCGCGGGAAAAACTGTTTTTT.

This clone has just a few counts. The chain uses TRBV6-6 and TRBJ2-4, with a weak D call TRBD2 (6 bases). Trimming stripped 7 bases from V and 0 bases from J, with 10 bases between. Germline lookup yields CDR1 MNHNY and CDR2 SVGAGI (reference sequence). The length of the CDR3 is 14 residues. CDR3 loop: CASTPGVAKNIQYF. The CDR3 coding sequence is TGTGCCAGCACCCCGGGGGTAGCCAAAAACATTCAGTACTTC.

This chain connects TRBV9 to TRBJ2-5; D perhaps matches TRBD1 (8 bases). CDR1 is SGDLS, CDR2 YYNGEE, per germline. The V end lost 6 bases, the J end lost 1 base, and 13 bases lay between the germline ends. The length of the CDR3 is 14 residues. The CDR3 here is CASTTGGGQETQYF. CDR3 nucleotide sequence: TGTGCCAGCACTACAGGGGGGGGCCAAGAGACCCAGTACTTC.

The chain uses TRBV6-5 and TRBJ2-1; 7 bases line up with TRBD2. The J segment lost 0 bases and the V segment lost 5 bases, leaving 4 bases of the junction unmatched. Germline lookup yields CDR1 MNHEY and CDR2 SVGAGI. The CDR3 extends over 15 amino acids. CDR3 nucleotide sequence: TGTGCCAGCAGTCTTAAGCGGGGCTCCTACAATGAGCAGTTCTTC. This encodes CASSLKRGSYNEQFF.

V gene TRBV27 combines with J gene TRBJ1-1, with a possible D match to TRBD1 (5 bases). This CDR3 is built from 14 residues. Germline CDR1 and CDR2: MNHEY and SMNVEV (reference sequence). The germline V and J ends were trimmed by 7 bases and 4 bases, with 16 bases remaining between them. The CDR3 is CASTNTPGGTEAFF. In DNA, the CDR3 is TGTGCCAGCACTAACACTCCCGGGGGCACTGAAGCTTTCTTT.

The genes are TRBV7-2 and TRBJ1-3; unclear D gene. Germline assignment: CDR1 SGHTA and CDR2 FQGNSA. This CDR3 is built from 15 residues. V lost 1 base and J 4 bases, leaving 11 bases between the germline ends. The CDR3 reads CASSLGSARGNTIYF. The CDR3 DNA is TGTGCCAGCAGCTTAGGTAGCGCGCGGGGAAACACCATATATTTT.

CDR3 in amino acids: CASSFVAGGSQETQYF. CDR3 nucleotides: TGCGCCAGCAGCTTCGTGGCGGGAGGGTCCCAAGAGACCCAGTACTTC. The J gene is TRBJ2-5, the V gene TRBV5-1; 9 positions match TRBD2. J was trimmed by 1 base and V by 2 bases; bases with no gene match: 6. Germline lookup yields CDR1 SGHRS and CDR2 YFSETQ. The CDR3 spans 16 residues.

This sequence joins TRBV7-9 and TRBJ2-5; D may correspond to TRBD1 or TRBD2 (7 bases each). The CDR3 is 15 amino acids. With 4 bases removed from V and 5 bases from J, the gap between germline ends came to 17 bases. Looked up from germline, CDR1 is SEHNR and CDR2 is FQNEAQ (reference sequence). The CDR3 spells CASSYRQGGWETQYF. DNA of the CDR3: TGTGCCAGCAGCTACCGACAGGGAGGGTGGGAGACCCAGTACTTC.

The chain recombines TRBV5-1 with TRBJ1-6; D not resolved. With 2 bases removed from V and 5 bases from J, the gap between germline ends came to 2 bases. The germline V gene has CDR1 SGHRS and CDR2 YFSETQ. This CDR3 spans 12 amino acids. CDR3 sequence (DNA): TGCGCCAGCAGCTTAAATAATTCACCCCTCCACTTT. Amino acids: CASSLNNSPLHF.

V and J are TRBV10-2 and TRBJ1-1, with 8 bases lining up with TRBD1. Per germline, CDR1 WSHSY and CDR2 SAAADI. CDR3 length: 12 amino acids. V lost 7 bases and J lost 3; bases outside the gene matches: 1. CDR3 region: CASKGQDTEAFF. The CDR3 DNA is TGCGCCAGCAAGGGACAGGACACTGAAGCTTTCTTT.

This clone was found many times. The chain links TRBV27 to TRBJ2-4; no clear D. CDR3 length: 13 residues. Germline V gene data show CDR1 as MNHEY and CDR2 as SMNVEV (reference sequence). Deletions cut 4 bases from V and 1 base from J, with 5 bases between. The CDR3, as DNA: TGTGCCAGCAGTTCCGCTGCCAAAAACATTCAGTACTTC. The encoded protein is CASSSAAKNIQYF.

This clone was picked up many times. The chain combines TRBV25-1 with TRBJ2-7, with D possibly matching TRBD2 (5 bases). The CDR3 is made up of 11 amino acids. The V end lost 8 bases, the J end lost 3 bases, and 8 bases lay between the germline ends. Germline V gives CDR1 MGHDK, CDR2 SYGVNS. CDR3 protein: CASRRYYEQYF. Written as DNA, the CDR3 is TGTGCCAGCCGGAGGTACTACGAGCAGTACTTC.

The chain has TRBV5-1 and TRBJ1-2, with unresolved D. V was pared by 2 bases and J by 1 base, with 6 bases between. The CDR3 loop spans 13 amino acids. CDR1 and CDR2 (germline): SGHRS, YFSETQ. DNA for the CDR3: TGCGCCAGCAGCTTCCGGATTAACTATGGCTACACCTTC. Its protein product is CASSFRINYGYTF.

This clone showed up just a few times. The rearrangement uses TRBV2 and TRBJ1-2; 7 bases match TRBD1. Germline assignment: CDR1 SNHLY and CDR2 FYNNEI. The V gene end was trimmed by 5 bases and the J gene end by 6 bases; junction bases not matched to a gene: 15. This CDR3 has 16 residues. The CDR3 DNA reads TGTGCCAGCAGTCTCAGGATGACAGGGAGAATGGATGGCTACACCTTC. Protein sequence: CASSLRMTGRMDGYTF. The variable domain in full, completed from reference TRBV2 and TRBJ1-2, reads EPEVTQTPSHQVTQMGQEVILRCVPISNHLYFYWYRQILGQKVEFLVSFYNNEISEKSEIFDDQFSVERPDGSNFTLKIRSTKLEDSAMYFCASSLRMTGRMDGYTFGSGTRLTVV.

The rearrangement joins TRBV30 to TRBJ2-7; D gene uncertain. Trimming removed 0 bases at V and 7 bases at J, with 7 bases between. The CDR3 length is 11 residues. Per the germline V gene, CDR1 is GTSNPN and CDR2 is SVGIG (reference sequence). CDR3 in DNA: TGTGCCTGGAGTGTACGGGTGGAGCAGTACTTC. This codes for CAWSVRVEQYF.

The chain combines TRBV27 with TRBJ1-1; TRBD1 aligns across 9 bases. The CDR3 contains 15 residues. Germline assignment: CDR1 MNHEY and CDR2 SMNVEV (reference sequence). The junction had 8 bases not matched to a gene; V was cut back by 3 bases and J by 6 bases. DNA of the CDR3: TGTGCCAGCAGTTTGGGAGACAGGGGGTCCTCTGAAGCTTTCTTT. Its protein is CASSLGDRGSSEAFF.

J is TRBJ1-1 and V is TRBV7-6, with D unresolved. V gave up 0 bases and J gave up 4 bases, with 6 bases separating them. The CDR3 runs to 13 residues. Germline values: CDR1 SGHVS, CDR2 FNYEAQ. CDR3 coding DNA: TGTGCCAGCAGCTTAGCGGAGGGCACTGAAGCTTTCTTT. This codes for CASSLAEGTEAFF.

The rearrangement uses TRBV7-9 and TRBJ1-2; 7 positions match TRBD1. The germline V gene has CDR1 SEHNR and CDR2 FQNEAQ (reference sequence). This CDR3 has 15 amino acids. V lost 5 bases and J lost 4; bases outside the gene matches: 10. The CDR3 loop reads CASSPLGAGGYGYTF. The CDR3 bases are TGTGCCAGCAGCCCTTTGGGGGCAGGGGGCTATGGCTACACCTTC.

The chain combines TRBV14 with TRBJ1-1; no reliable D call. Trimming stripped 0 bases from V and 0 bases from J, with 8 bases between. In germline, CDR1 is SGHDN, CDR2 FVKESK. The CDR3 sequence is 15 residues long. This CDR3 reads CASSQEEILNTEAFF. CDR3 nucleotide sequence: TGTGCCAGCAGCCAAGAAGAGATATTGAACACTGAAGCTTTCTTT.

The CDR3 bases are TGTGCCAGTAGTCCGCGAGAGTCGGAATGGGGGACCTACGAGCAGTACTTC. The encoded protein is CASSPRESEWGTYEQYF. This chain uses TRBV19 with TRBJ2-7; either TRBD1 or TRBD2 may fit D (5 bases each). There are 17 residues in the CDR3. The V gene lost 5 bases and the J gene lost 2 bases, with 22 bases spanning the gap. Germline V lookup: CDR1 LNHDA, CDR2 SQIVND (reference sequence). Full variable domain (outside the CDR3, taken from reference TRBV19 and TRBJ2-7): DGGITQSPKYLFRKEGQNVTLSCEQNLNHDAMYWYRQDPGQGLRLIYYSQIVNDFQKGDIAEGYSVSREKKESFPLTVTSAQKNPTAFYLCASSPRESEWGTYEQYFGPGTRLTVT.

The chain employs TRBV29-1 and TRBJ1-1; D is unresolved. V lost 8 bases and J lost 9, with 10 bases in between. Germline CDR1 is SQVTM and CDR2 is ANQGSEA. The CDR3 is 9 residues long. The CDR3: CSPGPQAFF. CDR3 nucleotides: TGCAGCCCCGGGCCTCAAGCTTTCTTT.

This clone was recorded once. J is TRBJ1-6 and V is TRBV28; no firm D call. Germline V gives CDR1 MDHEN, CDR2 SYDVKM. V gave up 2 bases and J gave up 8 bases, with 10 bases separating them. The CDR3 has 14 amino acids. DNA of the CDR3: TGTGCCAGCAGTTTAGGTCAGCCCTATTCACCCCTCCACTTT. This codes for CASSLGQPYSPLHF. Full variable domain (rest looked up from reference TRBV28 and TRBJ1-6): DVKVTQSSRYLVKRTGEKVFLECVQDMDHENMFWYRQDPGLGLRLIYFSYDVKMKEKGDIPEGYSVSREKKERFSLILESASTNQTSMYLCASSLGQPYSPLHFGNGTRLTVT.

The rearrangement uses TRBV14 and TRBJ1-1, with a possible D match to TRBD1 (6 bases). V shed 4 bases and J shed 3 bases, with 18 bases lying between them. The length of the CDR3 is 16 residues. Germline V gene sequence: CDR1 SGHDN, CDR2 FVKESK. Here the CDR3 DNA reads TGTGCCAGCAGCCTAGGGGGGGGCAGGCCGTACACTGAAGCTTTCTTT. Its translation: CASSLGGGRPYTEAFF.

This rearrangement joins TRBV7-2 to TRBJ1-5; TRBD1 agrees at 9 bases. This CDR3 comprises 14 residues. Germline V gene sequence: CDR1 SGHTA, CDR2 FQGNSA. V lost 4 bases, J lost 11 bases, and 9 bases stayed unmatched. CDR3 sequence: CASSSGTGSVSQHF. CDR3 nucleotide sequence: TGTGCCAGCAGCTCCGGGACAGGGAGTGTGTCCCAGCATTTT.